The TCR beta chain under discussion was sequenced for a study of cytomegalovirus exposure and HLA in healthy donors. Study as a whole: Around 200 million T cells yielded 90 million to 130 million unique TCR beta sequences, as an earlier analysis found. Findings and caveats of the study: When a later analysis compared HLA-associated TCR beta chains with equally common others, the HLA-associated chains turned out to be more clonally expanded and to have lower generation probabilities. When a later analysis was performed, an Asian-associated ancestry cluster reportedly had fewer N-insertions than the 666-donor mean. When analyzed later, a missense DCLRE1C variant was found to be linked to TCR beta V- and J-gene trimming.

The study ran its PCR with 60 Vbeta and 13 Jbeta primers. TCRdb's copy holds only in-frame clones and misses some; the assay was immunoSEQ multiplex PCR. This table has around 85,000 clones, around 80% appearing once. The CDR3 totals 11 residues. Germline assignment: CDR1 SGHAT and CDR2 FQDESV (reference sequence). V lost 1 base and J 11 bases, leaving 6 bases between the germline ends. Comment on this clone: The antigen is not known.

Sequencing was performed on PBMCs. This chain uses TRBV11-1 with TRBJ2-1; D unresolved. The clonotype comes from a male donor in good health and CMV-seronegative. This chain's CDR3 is CASSLGWQQFF. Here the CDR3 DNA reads TGTGCCAGCAGCTTAGGGTGGCAGCAGTTCTTC.